Listed here are 23 T cell receptor beta chains from one sample, sequenced in a study of CD8+ T cells in alopecia areata. cDNA prepared by RNA extraction and subsequent reverse transcription served as the template for sequencing. Some clones are missing from TCRdb's copy, which holds only in-frame ones; the method was immunoSEQ multiplex PCR. Of approximately 150,000 clones listed, around 54% are singletons. Sequencing used CD4+ T cells sorted from blood. The receptor set was obtained from a human donor in good health.

This clone was seen a few times. The chain is built from TRBV19 and TRBJ1-2; TRBD1 might be the D (5 bases). The CDR3 is 14 amino acids. The ends were cut back, 4 bases at V and 4 bases at J, with 13 bases in the middle. Germline CDR1 is LNHDA and CDR2 is SQIVND (reference sequence). The CDR3 region has the DNA TGTGCCAGTAGTACCCCATGGGGGGGCTATGGCTACACCTTC. Amino acids: CASSTPWGGYGYTF.

Only a few counts were recorded for this clone. This sequence joins TRBV30 and TRBJ1-5; D is undetermined. Germline V CDR1 and CDR2: GTSNPN, SVGIG (reference sequence). CDR3 length: 11 residues. V was cut by 4 bases and J by 7 bases, with 8 bases left in between. Written as DNA, the CDR3 is TGTGCCTGGATTGAGGGCCAGCCCCAGCATTTT. This encodes CAWIEGQPQHF. The full variable domain, rest sourced from reference TRBV30 and TRBJ1-5, is SQTIHQWPATLVQPVGSPLSLECTVEGTSNPNLYWYRQAAGRGLQLLFYSVGIGQISSEVPQNLSASRPQDRQFILSSKKLLLSDSGFYLCAWIEGQPQHFGDGTRLSIL.

This clone is termed large. V usage is TRBV6-5 and J usage is TRBJ1-1, with a possible D match to TRBD1 (6 bases). CDR3 size: 13 residues. Germline loops: CDR1 MNHEY, CDR2 SVGAGI. V was shortened by 6 bases and J by 4 bases, with 12 bases between the two germline ends. CDR3 residues: CASSQQGTTEAFF. CDR3 nucleotides: TGTGCCAGCAGCCAACAGGGTACCACTGAAGCTTTCTTT.

The V and J genes are TRBV15 and TRBJ2-7; weak D call: TRBD1 (6 bases). Germline V gives CDR1 LNHNV, CDR2 YYDKDF (reference sequence). This CDR3 is built from 15 residues. The germline V and J ends were trimmed by 0 bases and 7 bases, with 16 bases remaining between them. CDR3 nucleotide sequence: TGTGCCACCAGCAGAGATTACAGGGAGAGTGGAGAGCAGTACTTC. This codes for CATSRDYRESGEQYF.

The rearrangement joins TRBV29-1 to TRBJ1-1; no clear D. The ends were cut back, 3 bases at V and 3 bases at J, with 2 bases in the middle. The CDR3 is 10 residues long. Germline V lookup: CDR1 SQVTM, CDR2 ANQGSEA. CDR3 nucleotides: TGCAGCGTTGAGTACACTGAAGCTTTCTTT. This encodes CSVEYTEAFF. Filled out from reference TRBV29-1 and TRBJ1-1, the complete variable domain reads SAVISQKPSRDICQRGTSLTIQCQVDSQVTMMFWYRQQPGQSLTLIATANQGSEATYESGFVIDKFPISRPNLTFSTLTVSNMSPEDSSIYLCSVEYTEAFFGQGTRLTVV.

This chain links TRBV30 with TRBJ2-1, with TRBD2 identical over 8 bases. V gave up 2 bases and J gave up 7 bases; unmatched junction bases: 7. The CDR3 sequence is 14 residues long. CDR1 and CDR2 (germline): GTSNPN, SVGIG (reference sequence). The CDR3 region has the DNA TGTGCCTGGAGTAGCGGGAGCCCACCGAATGAGCAGTTCTTC. As protein: CAWSSGSPPNEQFF.

The V call is TRBV4-1, the J call TRBJ2-3, with 7 bases that match TRBD1. The CDR3 is made up of 16 amino acids. From germline, CDR1 is MGHRA and CDR2 YSYEKL. The trim removed 3 bases at V and 2 bases at J, leaving 8 bases unmatched. This chain's CDR3 is CASSQTGSLFTDTQYF. The CDR3 DNA is TGCGCCAGCAGCCAGACAGGGTCTCTTTTCACAGATACGCAGTATTTT.

The chain couples TRBV7-3 to TRBJ2-7; 9 bases match TRBD2. V gave up 4 bases and J gave up 6 bases; unmatched junction bases: 10. In germline, CDR1 is SGHTA, CDR2 FQGTGA. The CDR3 extends over 15 amino acids. As DNA, the CDR3 is TGTGCCAGCAGCTCCATGGGCGGGAGGGACTTCGAGCAGTACTTC. It yields the protein CASSSMGGRDFEQYF.

The DNA for the CDR3 is TGTGCCACCAGCAGTCTCATAGGGGGGATCAACTATGGCTACACCTTC. This sequence encodes CATSSLIGGINYGYTF. The chain links TRBV15 to TRBJ1-2; a possible D gene is TRBD1 (6 bases). Looked up from germline, CDR1 is LNHNV and CDR2 is YYDKDF (reference sequence). V dropped 3 bases and J dropped 2 bases, with 16 bases sitting between them. The CDR3 is 16 amino acids.

The chain links TRBV5-1 to TRBJ2-3, with D possibly being TRBD1 (5 bases). Germline V gives CDR1 SGHRS, CDR2 YFSETQ. Trimming cost V 3 bases and J 2 bases, with 13 bases left between them. The CDR3 consists of 15 residues. The CDR3 protein is CASSSGISATDTQYF. CDR3 nucleotides: TGCGCCAGCAGCTCAGGGATCTCGGCCACAGATACGCAGTATTTT. Full variable domain (remainder filled in from reference TRBV5-1 and TRBJ2-3): KAGVTQTPRYLIKTRGQQVTLSCSPISGHRSVSWYQQTPGQGLQFLFEYFSETQRNKGNFPGRFSGRQFSNSRSEMNVSTLELGDSALYLCASSSGISATDTQYFGPGTRLTVL.

The rearrangement joins TRBV29-1 to TRBJ2-5; D possibly uses TRBD1 or TRBD2 (5 bases each). The CDR3 is made up of 16 amino acids. V lost 0 bases, J lost 5 bases, and 19 bases lay in between. Germline loops: CDR1 SQVTM, CDR2 ANQGSEA. CDR3 bases: TGCAGCGTTGAAGATCTTACACAGACCGGGACGGAGACCCAGTACTTC. Its translation is CSVEDLTQTGTETQYF.

This clone was seen a handful of times. This rearrangement joins TRBV10-3 to TRBJ1-6; tentative D call: TRBD1 (5 bases). The CDR3 has 12 amino acids. With 0 bases removed from V and 13 bases from J, the gap between germline ends came to 7 bases. CDR1 ENHRY and CDR2 SYGVKD come from the germline V gene. DNA for the CDR3: TGTGCCATCAGTGAGTCAGGGGTCCCCCTCCACTTT. Protein product: CAISESGVPLHF.

The rearrangement joins TRBV4-1 to TRBJ2-5, with no clear D. Germline CDR1 is MGHRA and CDR2 is YSYEKL. The CDR3 runs 15 residues. V was shortened by 3 bases and J by 4 bases, with 15 bases between the two germline ends. The CDR3 region has the DNA TGCGCCAGCAGCCACTCTGGCGCGAAATCAGAGACCCAGTACTTC. Encoded protein: CASSHSGAKSETQYF.

The V and J genes are TRBV30 and TRBJ2-1; D unresolved. CDR3 length: 13 amino acids. V shed 2 bases and J shed 3 bases, with 8 bases lying between them. Germline CDR1 and CDR2: GTSNPN and SVGIG (reference sequence). The DNA of the CDR3 is TGTGCCTGGAGTAACTCCTTCTACAATGAGCAGTTCTTC. This sequence encodes CAWSNSFYNEQFF.

The chain combines TRBV2 with TRBJ2-3; D gene ambiguous. With 5 bases removed from V and 2 bases from J, the gap between germline ends came to 14 bases. The CDR3 totals 15 residues. CDR1 and CDR2 (germline): SNHLY, FYNNEI. The CDR3 loop reads CASSRTPMITDTQYF. CDR3 in DNA: TGTGCCAGCAGTCGGACGCCAATGATCACAGATACGCAGTATTTT.

This chain joins TRBV27 and TRBJ2-3, with D perhaps matching TRBD1 or TRBD2 (6 bases each). Deletions cut 2 bases from V and 4 bases from J, with 7 bases between. The CDR3 has 13 residues. Germline-derived CDR1 and CDR2 are MNHEY and SMNVEV (reference sequence). CDR3 bases: TGTGCCAGCAGTTTAAGGGGGGCAGATACGCAGTATTTT. It codes for CASSLRGADTQYF.

The V gene is TRBV4-1, the J gene TRBJ1-1, with 7 bases matching TRBD1. The germline gives CDR1 MGHRA, CDR2 YSYEKL. The ends lost 5 bases at V and 7 bases at J; junction bases unmatched: 10. The CDR3 has 14 residues. The CDR3, as DNA: TGCGCCAGCAGCACCCTTGGAGGGGGCGGTGAAGCTTTCTTT. Translated: CASSTLGGGGEAFF.

V is TRBV4-1 and J is TRBJ1-2, with 8 bases that match TRBD1. CDR1 is MGHRA and CDR2 is YSYEKL in the germline V gene. The CDR3 is 13 residues long. V lost 1 base and J lost 8; bases outside the gene matches: 3. The CDR3 nucleotides are TGCGCCAGCAGCCAAGTTGGGACAGGCGGCTACACCTTC. This codes for CASSQVGTGGYTF.

This chain uses TRBV5-1 with TRBJ1-4, with D unclear. V was trimmed by 4 bases and J by 4 bases, leaving 11 bases between them. Germline assignment: CDR1 SGHRS and CDR2 YFSETQ. The CDR3 sequence is 14 residues long. CDR3 region: CASSRSLLNEKLFF. For the CDR3, the DNA is TGCGCCAGCAGCCGATCCTTACTTAATGAAAAACTGTTTTTT.

DNA of the CDR3: TGCAGCGTTGTGATTATCAACGAGCAGTACTTC. Translated: CSVVIINEQYF. This chain uses TRBV29-1 with TRBJ2-7; D is unclear. The CDR3 is 11 amino acids. V was cut by 4 bases and J by 5 bases, with 9 bases left in between. Germline loops: CDR1 SQVTM, CDR2 ANQGSEA.

This clone was found once. This chain links TRBV7-7 with TRBJ2-2; the D is unclear. Germline V lookup: CDR1 SSHAT, CDR2 FNYEAQ (reference sequence). The CDR3 runs 14 residues. V was trimmed by 5 bases and J by 6 bases, leaving 13 bases between them. Written as DNA, the CDR3 is TGTGCCAGCAGCAATAGCCCAACCTCCGGGGAGCTGTTTTTT. Its protein is CASSNSPTSGELFF.

This clone was counted once. The genes are TRBV5-1 and TRBJ2-5; no clear D. The V gene lost 2 bases and the J gene lost 0 bases, with 8 bases spanning the gap. From germline, CDR1 is SGHRS and CDR2 YFSETQ. The CDR3 is made up of 14 amino acids. For the CDR3, the DNA is TGCGCCAGCAGCTTCGTCCGGGACCAAGAGACCCAGTACTTC. Encoded protein: CASSFVRDQETQYF.

The chain employs TRBV5-1 and TRBJ2-3; D unresolved. Germline V CDR1 and CDR2: SGHRS, YFSETQ. The CDR3 has 13 residues. Trimming took 0 bases from V and 9 from J, leaving 11 bases between them. The DNA for the CDR3 is TGCGCCAGCAGCTTGGACGGCAGCCCAACGCAGTATTTT. Translated, it gives CASSLDGSPTQYF.